One sample yielded the 4 T cell receptor beta chains listed below, sequenced in a study of shared clonotypes between healthy human individuals. The assay was immunoSEQ multiplex PCR, and TCRdb's table has in-frame clones only and misses some. The sample holds a few million clones, roughly 93% seen once. Specimen: naive CD4+ T cells from PBMCs. Regarding subset: CD45RA+ positively selected. The receptor source for this set is a man aged 18 to 30 in good health. Some clones in this sample may be carry-over from other donors' samples.

This chain connects TRBV5-1 to TRBJ1-2; TRBD1 is a possible D gene (5 bases). The V end was cut by 7 bases, the J end by 4 bases, with 17 bases between. CDR1 is SGHRS, CDR2 YFSETQ, per germline. CDR3 length: 14 residues. This CDR3 is CASAGAGLVYGYTF. The CDR3 bases are TGCGCCAGCGCCGGAGCAGGGCTGGTCTATGGCTACACCTTC.

This chain uses TRBV6-6 with TRBJ1-1, with D possibly being TRBD1 (6 bases). CDR1 MNHNY and CDR2 SVGAGI come from the germline V gene (reference sequence). This CDR3 has 13 amino acids. The V gene lost 5 bases and the J gene lost 1 base, with 8 bases spanning the gap. CDR3 bases: TGTGCCAGCAGTCACAGGGAGAACACTGAAGCTTTCTTT. It yields the protein CASSHRENTEAFF.

The chain joins TRBV5-4 to TRBJ2-5, with D possibly being TRBD2 (6 bases). Trimming removed 9 bases at V and 0 bases at J, with 15 bases between. Germline V gene lookup returns CDR1 SGHNT and CDR2 YYREEE (reference sequence). The CDR3 consists of 14 residues. For the CDR3, the DNA is TGTGCCACTTTGGAGGGGCGGAACCAAGAGACCCAGTACTTC. It translates to CATLEGRNQETQYF.

The chain has TRBV6-5 and TRBJ2-7, with no clear D. In germline, CDR1 is MNHEY, CDR2 SVGAGI. Trimming removed 0 bases at V and 2 bases at J, with 11 bases between. The CDR3 has 15 residues. Written as DNA, the CDR3 is TGTGCCAGCAGTTACTCTGTCGGCGGTACCTACGAGCAGTACTTC. It translates to CASSYSVGGTYEQYF.